These 11 T cell receptor beta chains came from one sample sequenced in a study of blood T cell repertoires in COVID-19. Sequenced by immunoSEQ multiplex PCR; TCRdb stores in-frame clones only, minus some. The sample includes roughly 34,000 clones, approximately 86% of them seen just once. Source material: peripheral blood. These receptors came from a woman of 80 years or more with active or convalescent COVID-19.

Only one count was recorded for this clone. V usage is TRBV6-1 and J usage is TRBJ2-1; TRBD2 aligns across 11 bases. CDR3 length: 15 residues. Germline assignment: CDR1 MNHNS and CDR2 SASEGT. J was trimmed by 4 bases and V by 6 bases; bases with no gene match: 5. The CDR3 DNA reads as TGTGCCAGCAGAGCTAGCGGGGGGAAATACAATGAGCAGTTCTTC. Protein: CASRASGGKYNEQFF.

The chain links TRBV3-1 (or the pseudogene TRBV3-2) to TRBJ1-6; 9 bases are a match to TRBD1. CDR1 LGHDT and CDR2 YNNKEL come from the germline V gene (reference sequence). The V and J ends lost 2 bases and 9 bases, in that order; junction bases with no gene match: 5. This CDR3 is 15 amino acids long. The CDR3 bases are TGTGCCAGCAGCCAAACGGGACAGGGTAGTTCACCCCTCCACTTT. Its protein product is CASSQTGQGSSPLHF.

This clone was recorded once. The CDR3: CVRSLVSSASGGRSSTDTQYF. CDR3 nucleotide sequence: TGTGTCAGAAGCTTAGTGTCGTCGGCTAGCGGGGGGCGATCTAGCACAGATACGCAGTATTTT. The chain has TRBV7-5 and TRBJ2-3; TRBD2, as called in the table, went unchecked against the DNA. TRBV7-5 is listed as a pseudogene. This CDR3 spans 21 amino acids.

The chain employs TRBV7-9 and TRBJ1-1; weak D call: TRBD1 (5 bases). This CDR3 comprises 13 residues. V was shortened by 5 bases and J by 5 bases, with 12 bases between the two germline ends. Germline CDR1 and CDR2: SEHNR and FQNEAQ (reference sequence). The CDR3 sequence: CASSILPGTEAFF. CDR3 nucleotides: TGTGCCAGCAGCATTCTTCCAGGGACTGAAGCTTTCTTT. The whole variable domain, filled in from reference TRBV7-9 and TRBJ1-1, reads DTGVSQNPRHKITKRGQNVTFRCDPISEHNRLYWYRQTLGQGPEFLTYFQNEAQLEKSRLLSDRFSAERPKGSFSTLEIQRTEQGDSAMYLCASSILPGTEAFFGQGTRLTVV.

The V gene is TRBV5-5, the J gene TRBJ1-5, with D unresolved. Germline CDR1 is SGHKS and CDR2 is YYEKEE (reference sequence). There are 16 residues in the CDR3. V gave up 0 bases and J gave up 7 bases, with 17 bases separating them. CDR3 sequence reads: CASSLGVGGLRQPQHF. The DNA of the CDR3 is TGTGCCAGCAGCTTGGGGGTAGGAGGATTGAGGCAGCCCCAGCATTTT.

This clone is a singleton in its sample. The chain recombines TRBV27 with TRBJ1-6; D might be TRBD1 (6 bases). This CDR3 spans 14 amino acids. Germline values: CDR1 MNHEY, CDR2 SMNVEV (reference sequence). The V end was cut by 1 base, the J end by 10 bases, with 11 bases between. CDR3 loop: CASSLYREISPLHF. CDR3 in DNA: TGTGCCAGCAGTTTATACAGGGAGATCTCACCCCTCCACTTT.

J is TRBJ1-1 and V is TRBV7-9; D may be TRBD1 (6 bases). Trimming shortened V by 6 bases and J by 1 base, and 15 bases separated the two germline ends. CDR3 length: 15 amino acids. From germline, CDR1 is SEHNR and CDR2 FQNEAQ (reference sequence). The CDR3 region has the DNA TGTGCCAGCAGGGAGAAGGGGGAACCGAACACTGAAGCTTTCTTT. Residues: CASREKGEPNTEAFF.

This clone was counted a single time. The chain carries TRBV10-2 and TRBJ1-4; 8 positions match TRBD1. From germline, CDR1 is WSHSY and CDR2 SAAADI. The trim removed 2 bases at V and 6 bases at J, leaving 8 bases unmatched. The CDR3 is 16 residues long. The CDR3 here is CASSEGTGAGYEKLFF. CDR3 sequence (DNA): TGCGCCAGCAGTGAGGGGACAGGAGCTGGGTATGAAAAACTGTTTTTT.

This chain connects TRBV6-5 to TRBJ1-4; 7 bases are a match to TRBD1. There are 15 residues in the CDR3. Trimming took 6 bases from V and 5 from J; bases not matched to a gene: 9. Germline values: CDR1 MNHEY, CDR2 SVGAGI. CDR3 coding DNA: TGTGCCAGCAGGCGCCCAGGGGGAACAAATGAAAAACTGTTTTTT. This encodes CASRRPGGTNEKLFF.

This clone was picked up one time. The rearrangement uses TRBV6-5 and TRBJ1-3; D gene ambiguous. Germline assignment: CDR1 MNHEY and CDR2 SVGAGI. The CDR3 extends over 15 amino acids. Trimming shortened V by 6 bases and J by 0 bases, and 12 bases separated the two germline ends. CDR3 nucleotide sequence: TGTGCCAGCAGATTAACAGTAGACTCTGGAAACACCATATATTTT. As protein: CASRLTVDSGNTIYF.

The gene calls are TRBV28 and TRBJ2-2; TRBD2 is a possible D gene (6 bases). V shed 8 bases and J shed 4 bases, with 17 bases lying between them. This CDR3 is built from 15 residues. In germline, CDR1 is MDHEN, CDR2 SYDVKM. The CDR3 loop is CASWNRDSATGELFF. In DNA form, the CDR3 reads TGTGCCAGCTGGAACCGGGACTCGGCCACCGGGGAGCTGTTTTTT.